The T cell receptor (beta chain) described here comes from a study of response to subunit inactivated influenza vaccine (dated by TCRdb to 2016 to 2019). About the study as a whole: Deep quantitative T cell receptor repertoire profiling was used in the study to track responses to a trivalent subunit inactivated influenza vaccine.

Libraries were prepared through RT-PCR. Sequencing instrument: Illumina HiSeq 2500. TCRdb passed the public sequencing reads through fastp at Q25 and MiXCR, retaining productive beta sequences. Each entry merges the rows of one CDR3 protein and shows their most common DNA and genes. The sample contains about 700,000 distinct CDR3 sequences, around 14% of them found a single time. Of the sample, around 7% falls within the top ten clones. On this clonotype itself: The target of this receptor is not known. The sample holds no much larger clone one base away, and base qualities are not on file.

Summary of the overall study and its limitations: The authors suggested that each seasonal influenza vaccination may recruit only a limited number of new T cells.

CDR1 and CDR2, looked up from the germline V gene, are SGHVS and FQNEAQ. The CDR3 contains 18 residues, cysteine and phenylalanine counted. Just CDR3 DNA is preserved here, 54 bases in frame from base 1. Compared with germline, V lacks 5 bases and J lacks 0 bases; bases without a gene match: 12. The sequencing used PBMCs from blood, collected roughly 15 days before vaccination. Recombination linked TRBV7-8 to TRBJ2-1; the junction holds 8 bases that match TRBD2. The receptor's source is a man in his forties or fifties who received an inactivated influenza vaccine. Donor details come from another sample of the same person, matched by shared clones. The nucleotide sequence is TGTGCCAGCAGCCGCGATAGCGGGACCTCTAGCTCCTACAATGAGCAGTTCTTC. Its coded protein is CASSRDSGTSSSYNEQFF.